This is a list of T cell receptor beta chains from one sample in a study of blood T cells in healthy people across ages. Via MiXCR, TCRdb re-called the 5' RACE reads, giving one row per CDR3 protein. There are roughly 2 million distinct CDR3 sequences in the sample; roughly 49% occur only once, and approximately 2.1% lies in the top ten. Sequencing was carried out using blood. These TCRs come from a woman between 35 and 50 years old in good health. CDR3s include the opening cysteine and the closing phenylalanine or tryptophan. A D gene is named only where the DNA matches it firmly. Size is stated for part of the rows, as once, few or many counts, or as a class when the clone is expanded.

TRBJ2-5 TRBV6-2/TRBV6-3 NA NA TGTGCCAGCAGTTACCTATCCGGACGGGGAGGAAAAGAGACCCAGTACTTC CASSYLSGRGGKETQYF
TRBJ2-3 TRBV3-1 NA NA TGTGCCAGCAGCCAAGATTACGGCACAGATACGCAGTATTTT CASSQDYGTDTQYF
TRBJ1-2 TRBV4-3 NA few TGCGTTGGGACCTCACATGGAGGCTACACCTTC CVGTSHGGYTF
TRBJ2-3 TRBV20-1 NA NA TGCAGTGCTAGGACCCCAGAGGGTATAGATACGCAGTATTTT CSARTPEGIDTQYF
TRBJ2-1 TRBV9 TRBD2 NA TGTGCCAGCAGCGTCAACGGGGGGGCTCGGAATGAGCAGTTCTTC CASSVNGGARNEQFF
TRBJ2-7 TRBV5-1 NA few TGCGCCAGCAGCGGGACCCGGGACTTAAACTACGAGCAGTACTTC CASSGTRDLNYEQYF
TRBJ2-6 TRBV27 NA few TGTGCCAGCAGTCTGACTGCCTACTCTGGGGCCAACGTCCTGACTTTC CASSLTAYSGANVLTF
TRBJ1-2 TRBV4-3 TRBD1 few TGCGCCAGCAGCCAATCGGACAGGGCTAACTATGGCTACACCTTC CASSQSDRANYGYTF
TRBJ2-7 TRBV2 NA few TGTGCCAGCAGTGAAGCCGTGGCGGGGATTCCCTACGAGCAGTACTTC CASSEAVAGIPYEQYF
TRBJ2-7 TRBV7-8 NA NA TGTGCCAGCAGTCGGCAGGACGGGTACGAGCAGTACTTC CASSRQDGYEQYF
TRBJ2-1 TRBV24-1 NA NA TGTGCCACCAGTGATTTTTCCTCGACCGGTTACAATGAGCAGTTCTTC CATSDFSSTGYNEQFF
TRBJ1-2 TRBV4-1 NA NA TGCGCCAGCAGCCAAGCCGCCGGGGTCAGGACCTTAGCTAACTATGGCTACACCTTC CASSQAAGVRTLANYGYTF
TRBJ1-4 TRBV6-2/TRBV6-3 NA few TGTGCCACCAAGACAGGAGCCGCAACTAATGAAAAACTGTTTTTT CATKTGAATNEKLFF
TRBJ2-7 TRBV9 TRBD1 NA TGTGCCAGCAGCATCGACAGGGGGCACTCCTACAATGAGCAGTACTTC CASSIDRGHSYNEQYF
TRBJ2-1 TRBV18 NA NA TGTGCCAGCTCACAATTCGTGCTTGGGCCCAGCTCCTACAATGAGCAGTTCTTC CASSQFVLGPSSYNEQFF
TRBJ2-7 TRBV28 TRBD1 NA TGTGCCAGCAGAGGGTTGCGACAGGGGGATCCAAGAGGCGAGCAGTACTTC CASRGLRQGDPRGEQYF
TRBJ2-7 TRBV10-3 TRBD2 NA TGTGCCATCAGTCACCCAGGGGGACTAGCTACCTACGAGCAGTACTTC CAISHPGGLATYEQYF
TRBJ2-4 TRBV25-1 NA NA TGTGCCAGCAGTGAAGCGGGGCAGGGGGTGGGGAACATTCGGTACTTC CASSEAGQGVGNIRYF
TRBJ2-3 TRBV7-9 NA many TGTGCCAGCAGCTTGGGCCCTCCCCCAGATACGCAGTATTTT CASSLGPPPDTQYF
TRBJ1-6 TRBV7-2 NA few TGTGCCAGCAGTCCCGGAGTACAGTCGAAGTTACCCCTCCACTTT CASSPGVQSKLPLHF
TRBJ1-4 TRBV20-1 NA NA TGCAGTGCTAGAGTATGGGGGCTTTCGCCTAATGAAAAACTGTTTTTT CSARVWGLSPNEKLFF
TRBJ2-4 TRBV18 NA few TGTGCCAGCTCACAAGGGGTAGTAGCCAAAAACATTCAGTACTTC CASSQGVVAKNIQYF
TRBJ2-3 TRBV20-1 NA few TGCAGTGCTAGAGTTTTGGGGGCAGATACGCAGTATTTT CSARVLGADTQYF
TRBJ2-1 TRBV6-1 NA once TGTGCCAGCAAGCGAAGCGGTAGCTCCTACAATGAGCAGTTCTTC CASKRSGSSYNEQFF
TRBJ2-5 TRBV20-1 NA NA TGCAGTGCTAGAGACGGAAAAGAGACCCAGTACTTC CSARDGKETQYF
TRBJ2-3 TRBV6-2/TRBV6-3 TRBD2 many TGTGCCAGCAGAGGCGGGGGACTCGACACAGATACGCAGTATTTT CASRGGGLDTDTQYF
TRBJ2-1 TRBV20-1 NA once TGCAGTGCTAGAGATGGGAGGGGGGGCAATGAGCAGTTCTTC CSARDGRGGNEQFF
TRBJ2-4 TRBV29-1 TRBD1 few TGCAGCGGATGGACAGGGGGAAACATTCAGTACTTC CSGWTGGNIQYF
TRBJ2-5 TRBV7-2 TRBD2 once TGTGCCAGCAGACCTTTAGGAGCCCTGGGTCCTAGCGGGGTTGGAAATGAGCAGTACTTC CASRPLGALGPSGVGNEQYF
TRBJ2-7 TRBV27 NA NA TGTGCCAGCAGTTTAAACAGGGCGGGGGACTACGAGCAGTACTTC CASSLNRAGDYEQYF
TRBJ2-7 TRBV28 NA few TGTGCCAGCAGTTGGACGGCAGGGCAGAGCTCCTACGAGCAGTACTTC CASSWTAGQSSYEQYF
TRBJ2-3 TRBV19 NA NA TGTGCCAGCCGGAACCGGGTAAAGGATACGCAGTATTTT CASRNRVKDTQYF
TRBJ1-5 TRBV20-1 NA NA TGCAGTGCAAGGACACCTTCTAGCAATCAGCCCCAGCATTTT CSARTPSSNQPQHF
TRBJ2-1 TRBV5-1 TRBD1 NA TGCGCCAGCAGCTTGGTTTCGGACAGGGGTAATGAGCAGTTCTTC CASSLVSDRGNEQFF
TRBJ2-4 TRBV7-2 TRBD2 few TGTGCCAGCAGTTCTAGCGGGGGGTCTTACAATGAGCAGTACTTC CASSSSGGSYNEQYF
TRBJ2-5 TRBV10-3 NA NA TGTGCCATCAGTGGACAGCACGGGGAGACCCAGTACTTC CAISGQHGETQYF
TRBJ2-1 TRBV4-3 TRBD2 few TGCGCCAGCAGCCAAGATAGGGCTAGCGGGGGGGCCGAGCAGTTCTTC CASSQDRASGGAEQFF
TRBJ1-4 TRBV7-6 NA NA TGTGCCAGCAGCTTAAGGGGGTCTAGAGAAAAACTGTTTTTT CASSLRGSREKLFF
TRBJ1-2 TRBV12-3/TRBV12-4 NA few TGTGCCAGCAGTTTGGGGGCCGGAGGCTATGGCTACACCTTC CASSLGAGGYGYTF
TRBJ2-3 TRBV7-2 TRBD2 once TGTGCCAGCAGCTCAAGTCCTAGCGGGGTGAGCACAGATACGCAGTATTTT CASSSSPSGVSTDTQYF
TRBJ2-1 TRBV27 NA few TGTGCCAGCAGTCGGGCGGGACCCTACAATGAGCAGTTCTTC CASSRAGPYNEQFF
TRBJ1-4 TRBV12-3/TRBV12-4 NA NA TGTGCCAGCAGTAAATCAGGGGTGACCAATGAAAAACTGTTTTTT CASSKSGVTNEKLFF
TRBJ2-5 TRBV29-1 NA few TGCAGCGCCGCCCGACGGGAGTGGGCCCAGTACTTC CSAARREWAQYF
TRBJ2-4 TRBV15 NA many TGTGCCACCAGCAGAGTCGTAGCAAAGGGGAACATTCAGTACTTC CATSRVVAKGNIQYF
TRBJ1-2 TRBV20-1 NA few TGCAGTGCTAGACCAAACACGGGCTATGGCTACACCTTC CSARPNTGYGYTF
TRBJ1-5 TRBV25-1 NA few TGTGCCAGCAGTGAAGGGGGCGGTCAGCCCCAGCATTTT CASSEGGGQPQHF
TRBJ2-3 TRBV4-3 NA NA TGCGCCAGCAGCCAAGATGGCACGGACACCAGACCAGATACGCAGTATTTT CASSQDGTDTRPDTQYF
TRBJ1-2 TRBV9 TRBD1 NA TGTGCCAGCAGCGCCCTCCAACAGGGGGCTTGGGGCTATGGCTACACCTTC CASSALQQGAWGYGYTF
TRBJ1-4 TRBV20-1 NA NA TGCAGTGCTAGACTCCCGGGACAACCACAGCCGGATGAAAAACTGTTTTTT CSARLPGQPQPDEKLFF
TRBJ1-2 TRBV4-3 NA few TGCGCCAGCAGCCAAGAAGCAGGGACTTCTATGGGCTACACCTTC CASSQEAGTSMGYTF